At least ten counts were recorded for the clone carrying this T cell receptor beta chain. A TCRbeta library incorporating unique molecular identifiers was prepared. TCRdb used MiXCR to reprocess the PCR reads, holding one entry per CDR3 protein. The sample consists of about 420,000 distinct CDR3 sequences, under 13% of them appearing once. These data originate in a study of T-cell reconstitution after alpha-beta-depleted transplantation in children. Germline CDR1 reads WSHSY; CDR2 reads SAAADI. CDR3 length: 15 residues. Losses at the gene ends were 6 bases for V and 3 bases for J; bases not matched to a gene: 7.

The sequence was obtained from a human donor who donated a stem cell graft to a child with acute myeloid leukemia. V and J are TRBV10-2 and TRBJ1-3; 8 bases line up with TRBD1. This specimen consisted of PBMCs from the stem cell graft donor, obtained from the stem cell graft. For the CDR3, the DNA is TGCGCCAGCAGACCCCCGGACAGGGTTGGAAACACCATATATTTT. It translates to CASRPPDRVGNTIYF.